The clone carrying this TCR beta chain has just a few counts. Its antigen is still unknown. The read halts 3 residues ahead of the CDR3 end, with the missing end drawn from the germline J gene. This entry belongs to a study of T cell clonality in common variable immunodeficiency. Germline values: CDR1 MNHEY, CDR2 SVGEGT. V was shortened by 0 bases and J by 4 bases, with 15 bases between the two germline ends. CDR3 length: 16 amino acids. General study findings and limits: Fewer deletions and N-nucleotide insertions were reportedly seen in common variable immunodeficiency TCR beta sequences.

Caucasian heritage predominated among both patients and controls. Clones were sequenced by immunoSEQ multiplex PCR, and TCRdb holds only the in-frame ones, with some missing. Listed for the sample are under 35,000 clones, none seen a single time. Input material: peripheral blood mononuclear cells. The rearrangement links TRBV6-2 or TRBV6-3 to TRBJ1-2; tentatively, D is TRBD1 (6 bases). The TCR comes from a human donor with common variable immunodeficiency. The sequenced part of the CDR3 DNA is TGTGCCAGCAGTTACTCAGGGACACAGAGCTCCTATGGC. Its translation is CASSYSGTQSSYG. The entire CDR3 is CASSYSGTQSSYGYTF.